What follows are 12 T cell receptor beta chains derived from one specimen sequenced in a study of blood T cell repertoires in COVID-19. Using immunoSEQ multiplex PCR, the repertoire was profiled, and TCRdb retains in-frame clones only, with some absent. The sample holds 100,000 to 110,000 clones, 80% to 90% seen once. The sample comprised peripheral blood. Source of these receptors: a human donor in a cohort sampled during active COVID-19.

About this clone itself: A junction boundary mismatches the germline segment, possibly from a read error. The genes are TRBV28 and TRBJ2-1; D gene unclear. This CDR3 spans 14 amino acids. Germline V gives CDR1 MDHEN, CDR2 SYDVKM. Here the CDR3 reads CAGSPVAVYNEQFF. Written as DNA, the CDR3 is TGTGCCGGCAGCCCCGTGGCGGTCTACAATGAGCAGTTCTTC.

The rearrangement links TRBV10-1 to TRBJ1-4; D call uncertain. The CDR3 runs 15 residues. Germline values: CDR1 WNHNN, CDR2 SYGVQD (reference sequence). Deletions cut 3 bases from V and 4 bases from J, with 12 bases between. CDR3 sequence (DNA): TGCGCCAGCAGTGATTTTGCCGAGAGTAATGAAAAACTGTTTTTT. Residues: CASSDFAESNEKLFF.

The chain carries TRBV10-3 and TRBJ2-2; 10 bases are shared with TRBD1. Germline V gene sequence: CDR1 ENHRY, CDR2 SYGVKD. The CDR3 consists of 15 residues. The V and J ends lost 6 bases and 0 bases, in that order; junction bases with no gene match: 1. The CDR3 nucleotides read TGTGCCATCAGGACAGGGGGCACGAACACCGGGGAGCTGTTTTTT. This translates into CAIRTGGTNTGELFF.

This chain joins TRBV10-3 and TRBJ1-2; 8 nucleotides match TRBD1. The CDR3 loop spans 15 amino acids. Germline CDR1 ENHRY, CDR2 SYGVKD. V gave up 3 bases and J gave up 3 bases; unmatched junction bases: 6. The chain's CDR3 is CAISESLDRDYGYTF. The CDR3 DNA follows: TGTGCCATCAGTGAATCCTTGGACAGGGACTATGGCTACACCTTC.

This sequence joins TRBV5-1 and TRBJ2-3; TRBD1 aligns across 9 bases. After removal of 3 bases from V and 0 bases from J, the junction contained 5 bases not matched to a gene. The CDR3 has 16 amino acids. Germline values: CDR1 SGHRS, CDR2 YFSETQ. The CDR3, as DNA: TGCGCCAGCAGCTGGGGGACAGGGATTAGCACAGATACGCAGTATTTT. Translation gives CASSWGTGISTDTQYF.

The chain recombines TRBV7-2 with TRBJ2-2, with D hard to call. V gave up 1 base and J gave up 5 bases, with 8 bases separating them. The CDR3 consists of 14 residues. CDR1 is SGHTA and CDR2 is FQGNSA in the germline V gene. As DNA, the CDR3 is TGTGCCAGCAGCTTAGTTCCGGTGACCGGGGAGCTGTTTTTT. This sequence encodes CASSLVPVTGELFF.

This clone was detected once. This sequence joins TRBV6-6 and TRBJ2-5; D is unresolved. V lost 11 bases and J 5 bases, leaving 18 bases between the germline ends. The CDR3 is 13 amino acids. The germline CDR1 and CDR2 sequences are MNHNY and SVGAGI (reference sequence). CDR3 sequence (DNA): TGTGCCGGGTCCTCCAGGTATGGGGAGACCCAGTACTTC. It translates to CAGSSRYGETQYF.

The rearrangement uses TRBV28 and TRBJ1-3; D is unclear. With 3 bases removed from V and 5 bases from J, the gap between germline ends came to 11 bases. The CDR3 has 14 residues. Germline V gene sequence: CDR1 MDHEN, CDR2 SYDVKM. This CDR3 is CASSLHGGRNTIYF. CDR3 nucleotide sequence: TGTGCCAGCAGTTTGCACGGCGGTCGAAACACCATATATTTT.

This clone has only one observation. The chain uses TRBV19 and TRBJ1-1, with no clear D. Germline V gene data show CDR1 as LNHDA and CDR2 as SQIVND (reference sequence). The CDR3 is 14 amino acids. Trimming took 5 bases from V and 1 from J, leaving 11 bases between them. The CDR3 here is CASSLARQNTEAFF. The CDR3 DNA reads TGTGCCAGTAGTTTGGCCAGACAGAACACTGAAGCTTTCTTT.

This clone has only one observation. The chain carries TRBV11-2 and TRBJ1-2, with TRBD1 identical over 7 bases. This CDR3 comprises 13 residues. V gave up 3 bases and J gave up 5 bases; unmatched junction bases: 3. From germline, CDR1 is SGHAT and CDR2 FQNNGV. The CDR3 DNA reads TGTGCCAGCAGCTTCGGGACAGCATATGGCTACACCTTC. It codes for CASSFGTAYGYTF.

The gene calls are TRBV6-5 and TRBJ2-7; TRBD1 aligns across 9 bases. The length of the CDR3 is 14 residues. Losses at the gene ends were 6 bases for V and 0 bases for J; bases not matched to a gene: 3. CDR1 is MNHEY, CDR2 SVGAGI, per germline. Written as DNA, the CDR3 is TGTGCCAGCAGCCGGACAGGGGTCTCCTACGAGCAGTACTTC. Encoded protein: CASSRTGVSYEQYF.

The sample holds one count of this clone. The rearrangement joins TRBV11-3 to TRBJ1-1; D call uncertain. V was pared by 5 bases and J by 3 bases, with 22 bases between. From germline, CDR1 is SGHNT and CDR2 YENEEA. This CDR3 contains 17 residues. The CDR3 reads CASSLRAGVRKHTEAFF. The DNA of the CDR3 is TGTGCCAGCAGCCTCCGGGCCGGGGTGAGGAAACACACTGAAGCTTTCTTT.